This TCR beta chain was identified during a study of blood T cell repertoires in COVID-19. Germline V lookup: CDR1 MNHEY, CDR2 SVGAGI. The V segment lost 5 bases and the J segment 5 bases; nucleotides outside the gene matches: 5. The CDR3 loop spans 15 amino acids. The repertoire was sequenced with immunoSEQ multiplex PCR; TCRdb's copy has only in-frame clones and lacks some. The sample includes approximately 69,000 clones, 60% to 80% seen only once; the top ten take approximately 15%. This clonotype was obtained from a man in his sixties with acute or convalescent COVID-19. Sequenced sample: peripheral blood. The V and J genes are TRBV6-5 and TRBJ2-1; 11 nucleotides agree with TRBD2. CDR3 loop: CASSPGLAGNNEQFF. Written as DNA, the CDR3 is TGTGCCAGCAGTCCAGGACTAGCGGGCAACAATGAGCAGTTCTTC.